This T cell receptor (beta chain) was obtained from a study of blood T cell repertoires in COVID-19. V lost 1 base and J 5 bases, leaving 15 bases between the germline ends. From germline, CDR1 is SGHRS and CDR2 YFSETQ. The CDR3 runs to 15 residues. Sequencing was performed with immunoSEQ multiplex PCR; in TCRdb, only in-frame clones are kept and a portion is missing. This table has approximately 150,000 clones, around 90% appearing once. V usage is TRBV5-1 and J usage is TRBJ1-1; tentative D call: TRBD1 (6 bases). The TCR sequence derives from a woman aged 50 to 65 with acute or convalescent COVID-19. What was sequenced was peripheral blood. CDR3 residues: CASSLLGTPGTEAFF. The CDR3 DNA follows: TGCGCCAGCAGCTTGTTGGGGACACCGGGGACTGAAGCTTTCTTT. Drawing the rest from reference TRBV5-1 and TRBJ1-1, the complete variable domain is KAGVTQTPRYLIKTRGQQVTLSCSPISGHRSVSWYQQTPGQGLQFLFEYFSETQRNKGNFPGRFSGRQFSNSRSEMNVSTLELGDSALYLCASSLLGTPGTEAFFGQGTRLTVV.